Following are 12 T cell receptor beta chains from one sample sequenced in a study of cytomegalovirus exposure and HLA in healthy donors. 13 Jbeta primers and 60 Vbeta primers were used for the PCR. The method was immunoSEQ multiplex PCR; TCRdb's version includes in-frame clones alone and lacks a portion of them. The sample holds about 82,000 clones; approximately 80% are singletons and the top ten take around 15%. The sample comprised PBMCs. The source of these receptors is a human donor in good health.

This sequence joins TRBV6-5 and TRBJ1-2; no clear D. V was clipped by 6 bases and J by 8 bases, with 19 bases between them. The CDR3 covers 14 residues. The germline V gene has CDR1 MNHEY and CDR2 SVGAGI. The CDR3 bases are TGTGCCAGCAGGGCCGGAGGGTCCGAATTAGGCTACACCTTC. Residues: CASRAGGSELGYTF.

This chain uses TRBV9 with TRBJ2-1; 8 positions agree with TRBD1. CDR1 is SGDLS, CDR2 YYNGEE, per germline. After removal of 4 bases from V and 2 bases from J, the junction contained 5 bases not matched to a gene. This CDR3 contains 15 residues. DNA of the CDR3: TGTGCCAGCAGCCTCGGGACAGGAGCCTACAATGAGCAGTTCTTC. Its protein is CASSLGTGAYNEQFF. The full variable domain, rest sourced from reference TRBV9 and TRBJ2-1, is DSGVTQTPKHLITATGQRVTLRCSPRSGDLSVYWYQQSLDQGLQFLIQYYNGEERAKGNILERFSAQQFPDLHSELNLSSLELGDSALYFCASSLGTGAYNEQFFGPGTRLTVL.

Notes on this clone: The junction shows a germline mismatch at one end, possibly a read error. This sequence joins TRBV19 and TRBJ1-2; perhaps TRBD1 as D (5 bases). CDR1 is LNHDA, CDR2 SQIVND, per germline (reference sequence). This CDR3 contains 13 residues. This chain's CDR3 is CASSLSVRDGYPF. Written as DNA, the CDR3 is TGTGCCAGTAGTCTCTCGGTCAGGGATGGCTACCCCTTC.

This chain links TRBV20-1 with TRBJ2-1; possible D gene TRBD2, 5 bases. Germline V gene lookup returns CDR1 DFQATT and CDR2 SNEGSKA (reference sequence). This CDR3 contains 11 residues. The CDR3 protein is CSSGPYNEQFF. The CDR3, as DNA: TGCAGCAGCGGACCCTACAATGAGCAGTTCTTC.

The rearrangement joins TRBV2 to TRBJ1-6; D possibly corresponds to TRBD1 (6 bases). Germline V gives CDR1 SNHLY, CDR2 FYNNEI. V was cut by 7 bases and J by 8 bases, with 18 bases left in between. This CDR3 has 15 residues. This CDR3 reads CASIPAAGVDSPLHF. Written as DNA, the CDR3 is TGTGCCAGCATCCCGGCAGCAGGGGTGGATTCACCCCTCCACTTT.

V usage is TRBV27 and J usage is TRBJ1-2; TRBD1 is a possible D gene (5 bases). This CDR3 is 14 amino acids long. Trimming stripped 3 bases from V and 5 bases from J, with 13 bases between. Germline V gene lookup returns CDR1 MNHEY and CDR2 SMNVEV (reference sequence). CDR3 nucleotide sequence: TGTGCCAGCAGTTTGACAGCAAGTTCATATGGCTACACCTTC. It encodes CASSLTASSYGYTF.

The J gene is TRBJ1-5, the V gene TRBV6-5, with 11 bases lining up with TRBD1. This CDR3 is 15 amino acids long. In germline, CDR1 is MNHEY, CDR2 SVGAGI. After removal of 0 bases from V and 7 bases from J, the junction contained 2 bases not matched to a gene. The CDR3 DNA sequence: TGTGCCAGCAGTTACTCGGGGGACAGGGGGCAGCCCCAGCATTTT. It specifies CASSYSGDRGQPQHF.

The V and J genes are TRBV5-8 and TRBJ1-5; TRBD1 might be the D (5 bases). Germline V gives CDR1 SGHTS, CDR2 YDEGEE. Trimming shortened V by 0 bases and J by 0 bases, and 10 bases separated the two germline ends. CDR3 size: 16 residues. The CDR3 reads CASSLGGVYSNQPQHF. CDR3 bases: TGTGCCAGCAGCTTGGGGGGGGTTTATAGCAATCAGCCCCAGCATTTT.

The chain couples TRBV2 to TRBJ2-5, with 15 bases matching TRBD2. The CDR3 runs 14 residues. V trimming: 6 bases; J trimming: 5 bases; junction bases outside the gene matches: 1. CDR1 is SNHLY and CDR2 is FYNNEI in the germline V gene. The CDR3 coding sequence is TGTGCCAGCAGCGGGACTAGCGGGGGGGAGACCCAGTACTTC. Amino acids: CASSGTSGGETQYF.

J is TRBJ2-5 and V is TRBV27; tentative D call: TRBD1 (5 bases). Germline values: CDR1 MNHEY, CDR2 SMNVEV (reference sequence). The ends were cut back, 6 bases at V and 2 bases at J, with 13 bases in the middle. The CDR3 runs 14 residues. This CDR3 is CASSRDRRQETQYF. For the CDR3, the DNA is TGTGCCAGCAGCAGGGATCGACGACAAGAGACCCAGTACTTC.

CDR3 nucleotides: TGTGCCAGCAGTTACGCCGGACAGGGGGGTTCCTACGAGCAGTACTTC. Translation: CASSYAGQGGSYEQYF. This sequence joins TRBV6-6 and TRBJ2-7, with 10 positions matching TRBD1. The germline CDR1 and CDR2 sequences are MNHNY and SVGAGI (reference sequence). With V trimmed by 2 bases and J by 1 base, 5 bases remained unmatched. This CDR3 has 16 amino acids.

In DNA, the CDR3 is TGTGCCAGCAGCGTAGCGGGACAGTCTTTCACTGAAGCTTTCTTT. It encodes CASSVAGQSFTEAFF. V usage is TRBV9 and J usage is TRBJ1-1; 7 positions agree with TRBD1. The CDR3 has 15 amino acids. V lost 0 bases, J lost 4 bases, and 6 bases stayed unmatched. CDR1 and CDR2 (germline): SGDLS, YYNGEE.